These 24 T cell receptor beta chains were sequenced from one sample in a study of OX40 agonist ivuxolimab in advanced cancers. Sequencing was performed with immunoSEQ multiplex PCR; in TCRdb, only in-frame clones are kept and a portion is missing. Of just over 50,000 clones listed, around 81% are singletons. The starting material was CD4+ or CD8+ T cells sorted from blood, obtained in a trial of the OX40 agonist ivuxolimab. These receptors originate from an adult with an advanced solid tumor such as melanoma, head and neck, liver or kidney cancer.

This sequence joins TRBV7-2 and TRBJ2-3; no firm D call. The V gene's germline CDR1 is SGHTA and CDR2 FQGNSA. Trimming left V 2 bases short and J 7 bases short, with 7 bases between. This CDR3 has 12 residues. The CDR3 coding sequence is TGTGCCAGCAGCTTACCCAGTTATACGCAGTATTTT. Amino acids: CASSLPSYTQYF.

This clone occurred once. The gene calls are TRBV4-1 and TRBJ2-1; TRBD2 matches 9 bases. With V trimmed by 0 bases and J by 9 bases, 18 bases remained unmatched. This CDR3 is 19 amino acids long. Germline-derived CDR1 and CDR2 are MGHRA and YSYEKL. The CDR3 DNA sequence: TGCGCCAGCAGCCAAGATCTTTGGAGAAGCGGGGGGTTTGGAGGTGAGCAGTTCTTC. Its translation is CASSQDLWRSGGFGGEQFF.

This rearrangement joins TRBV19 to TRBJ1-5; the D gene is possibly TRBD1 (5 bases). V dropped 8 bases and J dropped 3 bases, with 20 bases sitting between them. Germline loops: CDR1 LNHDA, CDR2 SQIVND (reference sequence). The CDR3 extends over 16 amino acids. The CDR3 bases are TGTGCCAGTGCCCGGACAAGAATACTATCCAATCAGCCCCAGCATTTT. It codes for CASARTRILSNQPQHF. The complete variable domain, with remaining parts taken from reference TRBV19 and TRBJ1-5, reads DGGITQSPKYLFRKEGQNVTLSCEQNLNHDAMYWYRQDPGQGLRLIYYSQIVNDFQKGDIAEGYSVSREKKESFPLTVTSAQKNPTAFYLCASARTRILSNQPQHFGDGTRLSIL.

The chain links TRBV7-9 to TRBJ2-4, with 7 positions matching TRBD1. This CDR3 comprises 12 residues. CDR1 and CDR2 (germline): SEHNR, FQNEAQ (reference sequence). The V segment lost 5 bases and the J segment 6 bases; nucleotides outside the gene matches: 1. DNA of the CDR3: TGTGCCAGCAGCCGGGACAGAAACATTCAGTACTTC. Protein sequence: CASSRDRNIQYF.

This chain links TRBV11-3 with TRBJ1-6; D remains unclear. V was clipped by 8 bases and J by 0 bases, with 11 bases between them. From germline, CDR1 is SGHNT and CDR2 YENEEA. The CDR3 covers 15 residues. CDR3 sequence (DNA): TGTGCCAGCTCAAAAGAAAGCTCCTATAATTCACCCCTCCACTTT. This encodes CASSKESSYNSPLHF.

The CDR3 reads CASSLEGSSYNEQFF. The CDR3 DNA is TGTGCCAGCAGCTTAGAGGGGAGCTCCTACAATGAGCAGTTCTTC. The V gene is TRBV7-3, the J gene TRBJ2-1; either TRBD1 or TRBD2 may supply D (5 bases each). The ends were cut back, 2 bases at V and 0 bases at J, with 8 bases in the middle. From germline, CDR1 is SGHTA and CDR2 FQGTGA. The CDR3 length is 15 residues.

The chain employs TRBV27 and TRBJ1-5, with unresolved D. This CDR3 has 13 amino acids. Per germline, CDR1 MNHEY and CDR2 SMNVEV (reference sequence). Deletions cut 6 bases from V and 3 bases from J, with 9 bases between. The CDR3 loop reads CASRFQLNQPQHF. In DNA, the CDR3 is TGTGCCAGCAGGTTCCAGCTCAATCAGCCCCAGCATTTT.

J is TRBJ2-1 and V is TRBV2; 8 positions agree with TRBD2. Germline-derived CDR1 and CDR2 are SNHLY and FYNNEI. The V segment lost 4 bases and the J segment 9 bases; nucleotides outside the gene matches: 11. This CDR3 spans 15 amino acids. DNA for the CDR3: TGTGCCAGCAGTGTCCGGGAGGGGTCCTACGGTGAGCAGTTCTTC. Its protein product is CASSVREGSYGEQFF.

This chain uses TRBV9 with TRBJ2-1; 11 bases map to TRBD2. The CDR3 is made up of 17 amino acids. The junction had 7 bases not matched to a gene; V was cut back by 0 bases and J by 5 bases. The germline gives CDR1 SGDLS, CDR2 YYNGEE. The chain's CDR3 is CASSVAPGTSGNNEQFF. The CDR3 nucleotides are TGTGCCAGCAGCGTAGCTCCCGGGACTAGCGGAAACAATGAGCAGTTCTTC.

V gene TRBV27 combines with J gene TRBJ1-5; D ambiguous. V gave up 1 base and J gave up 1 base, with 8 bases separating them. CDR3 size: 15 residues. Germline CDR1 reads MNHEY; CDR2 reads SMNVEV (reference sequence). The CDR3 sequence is CASSLLGQSNQPQHF. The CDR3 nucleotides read TGTGCCAGCAGTTTATTGGGTCAGAGCAATCAGCCCCAGCATTTT.

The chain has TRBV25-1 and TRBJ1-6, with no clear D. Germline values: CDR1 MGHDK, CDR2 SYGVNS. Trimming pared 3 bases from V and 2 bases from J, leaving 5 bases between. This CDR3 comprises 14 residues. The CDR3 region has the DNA TGTGCCAGCAGTGAGACCGCCTATAATTCACCCCTCCACTTT. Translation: CASSETAYNSPLHF.

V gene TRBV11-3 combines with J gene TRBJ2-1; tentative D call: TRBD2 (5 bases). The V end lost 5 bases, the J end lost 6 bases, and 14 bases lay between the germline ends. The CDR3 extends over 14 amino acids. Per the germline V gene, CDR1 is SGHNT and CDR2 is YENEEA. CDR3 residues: CASSRRSGSNEQFF. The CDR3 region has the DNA TGTGCCAGCAGCCGCCGATCGGGGTCCAATGAGCAGTTCTTC.

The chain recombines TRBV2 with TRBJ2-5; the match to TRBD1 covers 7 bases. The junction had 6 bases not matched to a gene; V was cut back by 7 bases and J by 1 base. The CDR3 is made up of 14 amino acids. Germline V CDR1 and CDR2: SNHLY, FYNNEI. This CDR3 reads CASNLQGSQETQYF. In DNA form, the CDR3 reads TGTGCCAGCAACCTACAGGGGAGCCAAGAGACCCAGTACTTC.

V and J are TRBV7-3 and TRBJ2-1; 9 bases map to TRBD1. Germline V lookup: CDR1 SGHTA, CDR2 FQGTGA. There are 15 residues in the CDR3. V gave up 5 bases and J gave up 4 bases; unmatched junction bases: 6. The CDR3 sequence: CASSVGTGSYNEQFF. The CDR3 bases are TGTGCCAGCAGCGTCGGGACAGGGTCTTACAATGAGCAGTTCTTC.

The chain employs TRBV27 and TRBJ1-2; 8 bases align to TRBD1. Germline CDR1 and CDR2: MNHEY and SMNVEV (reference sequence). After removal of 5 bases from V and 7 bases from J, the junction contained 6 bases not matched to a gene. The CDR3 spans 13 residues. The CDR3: CASSRTGGGGYTF. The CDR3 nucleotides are TGTGCCAGCAGTCGAACAGGGGGGGGTGGCTACACCTTC.

The CDR3 region has the DNA TGTGCCAGCAGCCTTAATAGCGGGGGGTTCTCCTACGAGCAGTACTTC. Its protein product is CASSLNSGGFSYEQYF. This chain uses TRBV11-3 with TRBJ2-5; 10 positions agree with TRBD2. Gene TRBJ2-7 matches the end of the DNA better, so the J call may be wrong. Germline CDR1 is SGHNT and CDR2 is YENEEA. This CDR3 is 16 amino acids long.

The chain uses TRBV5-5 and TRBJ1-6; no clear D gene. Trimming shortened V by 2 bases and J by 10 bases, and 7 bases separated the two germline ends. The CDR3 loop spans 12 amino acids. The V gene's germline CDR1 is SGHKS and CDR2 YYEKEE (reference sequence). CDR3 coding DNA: TGTGCCAGCAGCTTCCCGGGGTCACCCCTCCACTTT. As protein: CASSFPGSPLHF. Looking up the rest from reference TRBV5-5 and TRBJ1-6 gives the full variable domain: DAGVTQSPTHLIKTRGQQVTLRCSPISGHKSVSWYQQVLGQGPQFIFQYYEKEERGRGNFPDRFSARQFPNYSSELNVNALLLGDSALYLCASSFPGSPLHFGNGTRLTVT.

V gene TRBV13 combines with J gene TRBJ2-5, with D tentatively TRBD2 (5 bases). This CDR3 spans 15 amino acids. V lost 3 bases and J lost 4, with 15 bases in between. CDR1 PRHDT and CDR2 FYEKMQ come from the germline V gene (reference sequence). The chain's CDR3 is CASSFRALGGETQYF. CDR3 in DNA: TGTGCCAGCAGCTTTAGGGCCCTCGGAGGAGAGACCCAGTACTTC.

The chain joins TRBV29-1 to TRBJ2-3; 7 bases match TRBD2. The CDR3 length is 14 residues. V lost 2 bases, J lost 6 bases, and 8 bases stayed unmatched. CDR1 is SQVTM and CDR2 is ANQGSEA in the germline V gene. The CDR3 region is CSVENAGVGDTQYF. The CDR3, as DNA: TGCAGCGTTGAAAACGCGGGGGTGGGTGATACGCAGTATTTT.

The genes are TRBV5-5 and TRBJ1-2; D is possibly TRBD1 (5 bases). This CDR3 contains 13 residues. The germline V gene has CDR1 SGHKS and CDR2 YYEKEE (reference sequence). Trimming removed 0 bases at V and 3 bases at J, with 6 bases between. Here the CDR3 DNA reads TGTGCCAGCAGCTTGGCGGGGGACTATGGCTACACCTTC. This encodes CASSLAGDYGYTF.

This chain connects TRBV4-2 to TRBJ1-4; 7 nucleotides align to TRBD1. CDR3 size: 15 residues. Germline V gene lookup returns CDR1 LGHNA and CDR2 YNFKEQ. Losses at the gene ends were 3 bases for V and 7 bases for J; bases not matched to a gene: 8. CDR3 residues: CASSQGDRDTEKLFF. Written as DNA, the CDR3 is TGTGCCAGCAGCCAGGGAGACAGGGACACTGAAAAACTGTTTTTT.

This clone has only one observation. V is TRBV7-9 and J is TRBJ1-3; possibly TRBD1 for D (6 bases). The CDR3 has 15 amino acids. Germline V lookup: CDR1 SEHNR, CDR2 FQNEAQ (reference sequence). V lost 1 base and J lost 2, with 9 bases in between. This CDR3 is CASSLVGAAGNTIYF. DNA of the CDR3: TGTGCCAGCAGCTTAGTGGGGGCAGCTGGAAACACCATATATTTT. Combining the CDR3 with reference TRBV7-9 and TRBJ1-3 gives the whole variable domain DTGVSQNPRHKITKRGQNVTFRCDPISEHNRLYWYRQTLGQGPEFLTYFQNEAQLEKSRLLSDRFSAERPKGSFSTLEIQRTEQGDSAMYLCASSLVGAAGNTIYFGEGSWLTVV.

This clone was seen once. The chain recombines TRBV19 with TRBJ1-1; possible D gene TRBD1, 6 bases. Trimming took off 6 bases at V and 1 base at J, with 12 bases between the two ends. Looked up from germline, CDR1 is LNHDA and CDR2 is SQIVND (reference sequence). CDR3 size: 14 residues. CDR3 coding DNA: TGTGCCAGTAGCATGGACAGAGAGAACACTGAAGCTTTCTTT. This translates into CASSMDRENTEAFF.

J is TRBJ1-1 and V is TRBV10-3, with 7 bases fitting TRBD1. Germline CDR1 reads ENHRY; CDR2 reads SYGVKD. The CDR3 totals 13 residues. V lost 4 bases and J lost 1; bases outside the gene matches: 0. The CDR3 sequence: CAISGDRNTEAFF. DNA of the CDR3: TGTGCCATCAGTGGGGACAGGAACACTGAAGCTTTCTTT.